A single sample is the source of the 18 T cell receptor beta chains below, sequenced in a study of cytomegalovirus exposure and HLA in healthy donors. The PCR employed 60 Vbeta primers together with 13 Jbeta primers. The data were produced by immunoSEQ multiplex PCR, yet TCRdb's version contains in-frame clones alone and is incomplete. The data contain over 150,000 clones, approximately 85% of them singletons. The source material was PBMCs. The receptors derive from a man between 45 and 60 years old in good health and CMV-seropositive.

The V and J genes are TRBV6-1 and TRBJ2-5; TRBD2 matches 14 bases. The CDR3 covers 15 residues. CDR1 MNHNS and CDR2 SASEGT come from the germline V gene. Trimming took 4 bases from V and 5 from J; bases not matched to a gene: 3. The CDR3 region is CASSGGLAGVETQYF. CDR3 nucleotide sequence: TGTGCCAGCAGTGGGGGACTAGCGGGAGTTGAGACCCAGTACTTC.

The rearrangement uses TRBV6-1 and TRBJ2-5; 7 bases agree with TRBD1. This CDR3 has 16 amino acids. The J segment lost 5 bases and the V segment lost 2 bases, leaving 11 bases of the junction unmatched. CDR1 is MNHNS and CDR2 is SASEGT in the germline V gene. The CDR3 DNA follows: TGTGCCAGCAGTGAAAGATCGAGGGGGCGCGAGGAGACCCAGTACTTC. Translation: CASSERSRGREETQYF.

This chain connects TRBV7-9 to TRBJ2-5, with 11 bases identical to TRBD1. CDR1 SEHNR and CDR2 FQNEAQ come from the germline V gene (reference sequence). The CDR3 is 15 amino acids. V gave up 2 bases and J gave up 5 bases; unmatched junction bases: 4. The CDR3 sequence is CASSLIGQGAETQYF. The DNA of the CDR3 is TGTGCCAGCAGCTTAATTGGACAGGGGGCGGAGACCCAGTACTTC.

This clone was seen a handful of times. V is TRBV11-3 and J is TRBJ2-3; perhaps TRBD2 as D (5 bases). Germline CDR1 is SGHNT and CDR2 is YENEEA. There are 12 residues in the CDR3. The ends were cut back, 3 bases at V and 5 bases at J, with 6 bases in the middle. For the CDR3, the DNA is TGTGCCAGCAGCTTCGGGGAAGATACGCAGTATTTT. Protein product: CASSFGEDTQYF.

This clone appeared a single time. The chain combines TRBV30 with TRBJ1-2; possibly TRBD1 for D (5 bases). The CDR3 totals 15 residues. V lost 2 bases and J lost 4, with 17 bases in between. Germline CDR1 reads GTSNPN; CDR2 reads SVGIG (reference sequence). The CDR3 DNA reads TGTGCCTGGAGTTTCGAAAGACAGAGTGCCTATGGCTACACCTTC. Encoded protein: CAWSFERQSAYGYTF.

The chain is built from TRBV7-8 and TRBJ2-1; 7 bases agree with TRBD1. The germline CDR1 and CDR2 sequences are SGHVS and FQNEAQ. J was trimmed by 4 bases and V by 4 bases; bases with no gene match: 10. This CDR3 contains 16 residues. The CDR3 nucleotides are TGTGCCAGCAGCTCCCAGCTATCCAGGGGGTACAATGAGCAGTTCTTC. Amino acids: CASSSQLSRGYNEQFF.

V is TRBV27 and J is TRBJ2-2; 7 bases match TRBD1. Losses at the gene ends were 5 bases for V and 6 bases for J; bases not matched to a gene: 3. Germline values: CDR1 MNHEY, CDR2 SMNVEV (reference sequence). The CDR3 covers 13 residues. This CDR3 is CASSDRVAGELFF. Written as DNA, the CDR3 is TGTGCCAGCAGTGACAGGGTGGCCGGGGAGCTGTTTTTT.

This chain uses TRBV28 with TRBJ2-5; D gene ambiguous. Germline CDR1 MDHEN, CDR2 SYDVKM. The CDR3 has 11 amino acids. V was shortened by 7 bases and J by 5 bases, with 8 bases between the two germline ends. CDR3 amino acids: CASTSGETQYF. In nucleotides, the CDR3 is TGTGCCAGCACCTCCGGGGAGACCCAGTACTTC.

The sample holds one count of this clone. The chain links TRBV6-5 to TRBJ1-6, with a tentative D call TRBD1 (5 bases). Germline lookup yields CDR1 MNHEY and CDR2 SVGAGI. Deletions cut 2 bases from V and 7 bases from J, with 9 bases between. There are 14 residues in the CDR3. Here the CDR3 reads CASSYGQLNSPLHF. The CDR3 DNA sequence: TGTGCCAGCAGTTACGGACAATTGAATTCACCCCTCCACTTT.

For the CDR3, the DNA is TGTGCCTGGAGTAACGGAGTGGCTATTGGCTACACCTTC. This codes for CAWSNGVAIGYTF. The chain has TRBV30 and TRBJ1-2; no reliable D call. Germline values: CDR1 GTSNPN, CDR2 SVGIG (reference sequence). The germline V and J ends were trimmed by 2 bases and 7 bases, with 14 bases remaining between them. The CDR3 is 13 residues long.

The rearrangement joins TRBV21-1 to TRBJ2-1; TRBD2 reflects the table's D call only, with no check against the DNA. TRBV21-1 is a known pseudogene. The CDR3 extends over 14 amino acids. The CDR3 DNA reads TGTGCCAGACGTCCGGGGGTGTCCTACAATGAGCAGTTCTTC. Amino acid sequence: CARRPGVSYNEQFF.

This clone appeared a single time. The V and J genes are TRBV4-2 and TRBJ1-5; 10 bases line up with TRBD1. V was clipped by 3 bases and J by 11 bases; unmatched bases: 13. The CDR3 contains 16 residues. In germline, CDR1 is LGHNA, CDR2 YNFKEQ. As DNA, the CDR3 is TGTGCCAGCAGCCAGTCCCCGGGACAGGGGTTCGGGGCCCAGCATTTT. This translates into CASSQSPGQGFGAQHF.

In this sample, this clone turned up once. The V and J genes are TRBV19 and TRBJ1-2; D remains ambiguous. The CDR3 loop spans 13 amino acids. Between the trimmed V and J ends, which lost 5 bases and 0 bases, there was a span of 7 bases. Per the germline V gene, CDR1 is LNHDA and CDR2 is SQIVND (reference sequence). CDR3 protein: CASSFGANYGYTF. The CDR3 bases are TGTGCCAGTAGTTTCGGGGCTAACTATGGCTACACCTTC.

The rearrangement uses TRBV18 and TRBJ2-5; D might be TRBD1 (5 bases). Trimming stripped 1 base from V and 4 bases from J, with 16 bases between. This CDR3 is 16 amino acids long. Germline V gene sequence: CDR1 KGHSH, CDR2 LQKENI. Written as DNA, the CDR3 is TGTGCCAGCTCACCACTCCGCCTTTGGGGCGGAGAGACCCAGTACTTC. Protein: CASSPLRLWGGETQYF. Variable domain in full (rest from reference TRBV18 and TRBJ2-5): NAGVMQNPRHLVRRRGQEARLRCSPMKGHSHVYWYRQLPEEGLKFMVYLQKENIIDESGMPKERFSAEFPKEGPSILRIQQVVRGDSAAYFCASSPLRLWGGETQYFGPGTRLLVL.

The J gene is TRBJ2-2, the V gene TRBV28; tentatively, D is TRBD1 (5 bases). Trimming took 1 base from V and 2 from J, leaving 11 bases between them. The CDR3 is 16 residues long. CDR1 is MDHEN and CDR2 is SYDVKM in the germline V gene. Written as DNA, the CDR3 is TGTGCCAGCAGTTTATTATCAGGGTTAAACACCGGGGAGCTGTTTTTT. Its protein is CASSLLSGLNTGELFF. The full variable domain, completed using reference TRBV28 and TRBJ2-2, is DVKVTQSSRYLVKRTGEKVFLECVQDMDHENMFWYRQDPGLGLRLIYFSYDVKMKEKGDIPEGYSVSREKKERFSLILESASTNQTSMYLCASSLLSGLNTGELFFGEGSRLTVL.

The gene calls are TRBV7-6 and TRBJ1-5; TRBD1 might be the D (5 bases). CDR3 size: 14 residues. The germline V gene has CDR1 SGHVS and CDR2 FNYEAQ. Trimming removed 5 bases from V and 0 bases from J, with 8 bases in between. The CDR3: CASSTQGSNQPQHF. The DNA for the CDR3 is TGTGCCAGCAGCACTCAGGGTAGCAATCAGCCCCAGCATTTT.

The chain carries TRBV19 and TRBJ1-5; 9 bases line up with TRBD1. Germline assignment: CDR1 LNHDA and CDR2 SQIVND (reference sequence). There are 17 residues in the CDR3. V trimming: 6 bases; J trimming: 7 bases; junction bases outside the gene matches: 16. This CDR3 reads CASSEINRQGGRQPQHF. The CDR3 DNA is TGTGCCAGTAGCGAAATTAATCGACAGGGGGGTCGCCAGCCCCAGCATTTT.

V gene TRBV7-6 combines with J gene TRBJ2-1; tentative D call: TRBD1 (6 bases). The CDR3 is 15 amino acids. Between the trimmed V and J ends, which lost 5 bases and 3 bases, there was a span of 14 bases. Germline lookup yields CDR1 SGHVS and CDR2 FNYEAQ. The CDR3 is CASSRKGDLYNEQFF. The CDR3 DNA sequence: TGTGCCAGCAGCCGAAAGGGGGACCTCTACAATGAGCAGTTCTTC.